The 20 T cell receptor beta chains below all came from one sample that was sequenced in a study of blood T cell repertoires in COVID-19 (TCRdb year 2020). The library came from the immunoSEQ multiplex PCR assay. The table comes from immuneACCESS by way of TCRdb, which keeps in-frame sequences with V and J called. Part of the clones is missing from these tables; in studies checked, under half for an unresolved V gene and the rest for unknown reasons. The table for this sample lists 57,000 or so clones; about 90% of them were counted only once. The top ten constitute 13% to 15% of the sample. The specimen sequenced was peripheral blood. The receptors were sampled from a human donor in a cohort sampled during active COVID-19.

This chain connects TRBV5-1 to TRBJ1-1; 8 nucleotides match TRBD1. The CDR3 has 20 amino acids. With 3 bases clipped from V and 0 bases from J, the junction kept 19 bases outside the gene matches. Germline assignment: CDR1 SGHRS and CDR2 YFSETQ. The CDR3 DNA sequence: TGCGCCAGCAGCTCGAGGCCGGGAACAGGGGGTTATACCTTGAACACTGAAGCTTTCTTT. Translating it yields CASSSRPGTGGYTLNTEAFF.

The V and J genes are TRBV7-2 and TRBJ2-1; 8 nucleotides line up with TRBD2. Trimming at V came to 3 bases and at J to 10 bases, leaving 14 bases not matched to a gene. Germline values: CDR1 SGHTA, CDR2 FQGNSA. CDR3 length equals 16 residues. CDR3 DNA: TGTGCCAGCAGCTTCGGGGGGGCGGGCACTTTACGGGAGCAGTTCTTC. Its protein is CASSFGGAGTLREQFF. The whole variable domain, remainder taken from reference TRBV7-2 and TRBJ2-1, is GAGVSQSPSNKVTEKGKDVELRCDPISGHTALYWYRQSLGQGLEFLIYFQGNSAPDKSGLPSDRFSAERTGGSVSTLTIQRTQQEDSAVYLCASSFGGAGTLREQFFGPGTRLTVL.

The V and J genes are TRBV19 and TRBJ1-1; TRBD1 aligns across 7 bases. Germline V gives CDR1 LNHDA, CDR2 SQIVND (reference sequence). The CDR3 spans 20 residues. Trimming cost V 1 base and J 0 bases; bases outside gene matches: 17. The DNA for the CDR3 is TGTGCCAGTAGTATAGTAGGTGTGGGACAGACCTGGGAGATGAACACTGAAGCTTTCTTT. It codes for CASSIVGVGQTWEMNTEAFF.

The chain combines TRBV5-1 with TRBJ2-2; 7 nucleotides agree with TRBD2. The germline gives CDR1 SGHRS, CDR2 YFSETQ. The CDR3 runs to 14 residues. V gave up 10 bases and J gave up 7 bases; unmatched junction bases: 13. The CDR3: CAGREDTNGGELFF. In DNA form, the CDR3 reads TGCGCCGGGAGGGAGGATACTAACGGCGGGGAGCTGTTTTTT.

The CDR3 region is CAISTRAGSYEQYF. The CDR3 DNA is TGTGCCATTTCGACAAGGGCGGGCTCCTACGAGCAGTACTTC. V usage is TRBV6-5 and J usage is TRBJ2-7; the D gene is possibly TRBD2 (5 bases). CDR1 is MNHEY and CDR2 is SVGAGI in the germline V gene. The CDR3 has 14 amino acids. Trimming removed 10 bases at V and 0 bases at J, with 16 bases between.

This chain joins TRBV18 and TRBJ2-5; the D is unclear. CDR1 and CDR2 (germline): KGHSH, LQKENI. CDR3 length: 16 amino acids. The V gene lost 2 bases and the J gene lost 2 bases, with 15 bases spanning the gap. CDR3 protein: CASSPGGAARQETQYF. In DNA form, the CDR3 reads TGTGCCAGCTCACCAGGCGGCGCGGCTCGACAAGAGACCCAGTACTTC.

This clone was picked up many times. For the CDR3, the DNA is TGTGCCAGCACCAAGGGACAGTTCGACACTGAAGCTTTCTTT. Its protein product is CASTKGQFDTEAFF. V gene TRBV7-9 combines with J gene TRBJ1-1; 7 nucleotides agree with TRBD1. This CDR3 comprises 14 residues. Germline values: CDR1 SEHNR, CDR2 FQNEAQ (reference sequence). Trimming cost V 7 bases and J 3 bases; bases outside gene matches: 8.

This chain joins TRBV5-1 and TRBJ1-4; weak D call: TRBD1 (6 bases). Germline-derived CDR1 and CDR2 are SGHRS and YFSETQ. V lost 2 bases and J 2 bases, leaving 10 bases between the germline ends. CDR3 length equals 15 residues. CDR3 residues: CASSFSTGTNEKLFF. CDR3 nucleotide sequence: TGCGCCAGCAGCTTTTCAACAGGGACTAATGAAAAACTGTTTTTT.

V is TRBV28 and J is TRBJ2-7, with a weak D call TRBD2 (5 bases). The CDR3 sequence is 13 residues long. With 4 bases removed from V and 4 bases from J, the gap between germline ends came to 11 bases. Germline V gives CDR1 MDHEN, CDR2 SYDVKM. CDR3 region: CASSSGILYEQYF. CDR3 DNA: TGTGCCAGCAGTTCCGGGATCCTTTACGAGCAGTACTTC. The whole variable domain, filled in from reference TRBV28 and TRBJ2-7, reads DVKVTQSSRYLVKRTGEKVFLECVQDMDHENMFWYRQDPGLGLRLIYFSYDVKMKEKGDIPEGYSVSREKKERFSLILESASTNQTSMYLCASSSGILYEQYFGPGTRLTVT.

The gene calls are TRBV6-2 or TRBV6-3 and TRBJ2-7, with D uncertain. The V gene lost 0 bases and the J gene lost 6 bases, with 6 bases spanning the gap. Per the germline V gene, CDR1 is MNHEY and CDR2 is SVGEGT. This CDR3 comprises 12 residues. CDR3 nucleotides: TGTGCCAGCAGTTACTCGAGGTTCGAGCAGTACTTC. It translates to CASSYSRFEQYF.

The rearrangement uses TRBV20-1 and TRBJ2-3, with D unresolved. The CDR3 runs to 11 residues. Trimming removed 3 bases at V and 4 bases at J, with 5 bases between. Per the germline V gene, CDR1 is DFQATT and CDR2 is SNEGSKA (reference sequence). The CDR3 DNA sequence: TGCAGTGCTAGGGGCTCAGATACGCAGTATTTT. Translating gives CSARGSDTQYF.

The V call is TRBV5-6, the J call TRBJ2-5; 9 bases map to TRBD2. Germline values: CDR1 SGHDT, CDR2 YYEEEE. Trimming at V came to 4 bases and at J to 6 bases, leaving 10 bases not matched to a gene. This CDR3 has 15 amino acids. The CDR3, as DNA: TGTGCCAGCAGCAACCGGGGCGGGAGGGCAAAGACCCAGTACTTC. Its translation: CASSNRGGRAKTQYF.

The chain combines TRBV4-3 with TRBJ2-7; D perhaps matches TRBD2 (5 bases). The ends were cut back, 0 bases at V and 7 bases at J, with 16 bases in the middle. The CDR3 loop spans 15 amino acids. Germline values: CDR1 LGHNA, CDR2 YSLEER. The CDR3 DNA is TGCGCCAGCAGCCAAGATCTACGGACGGGGTCTGAGCAGTACTTC. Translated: CASSQDLRTGSEQYF.

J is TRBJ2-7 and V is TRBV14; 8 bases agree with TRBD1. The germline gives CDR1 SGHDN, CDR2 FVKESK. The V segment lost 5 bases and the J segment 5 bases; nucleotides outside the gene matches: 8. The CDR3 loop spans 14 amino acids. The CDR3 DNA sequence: TGTGCCAGCAGCAGACTCGGGGGACAGGACGAGCAGTACTTC. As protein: CASSRLGGQDEQYF.

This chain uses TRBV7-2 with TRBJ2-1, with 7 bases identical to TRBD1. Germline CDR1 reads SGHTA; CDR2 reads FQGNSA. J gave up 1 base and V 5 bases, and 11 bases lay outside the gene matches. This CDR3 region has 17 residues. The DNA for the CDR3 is TGTGCCAGCAGCGCTAACCTCAGGGGGTTTTCCTACAATGAGCAGTTCTTC. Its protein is CASSANLRGFSYNEQFF.

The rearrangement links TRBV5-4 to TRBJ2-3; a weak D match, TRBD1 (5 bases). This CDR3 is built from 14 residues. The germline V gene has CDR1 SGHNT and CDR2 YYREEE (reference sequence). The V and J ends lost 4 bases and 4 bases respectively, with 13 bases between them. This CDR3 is CASSQATEPDTQYF. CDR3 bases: TGTGCCAGCAGCCAAGCGACAGAGCCAGATACGCAGTATTTT. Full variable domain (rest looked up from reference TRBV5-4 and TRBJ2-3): ETGVTQSPTHLIKTRGQQVTLRCSSQSGHNTVSWYQQALGQGPQFIFQYYREEENGRGNFPPRFSGLQFPNYSSELNVNALELDDSALYLCASSQATEPDTQYFGPGTRLTVL.

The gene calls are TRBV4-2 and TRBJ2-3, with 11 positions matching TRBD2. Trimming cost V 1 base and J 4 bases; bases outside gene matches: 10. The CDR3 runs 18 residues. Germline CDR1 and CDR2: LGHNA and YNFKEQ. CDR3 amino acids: CASSQGASGRKRADTQYF. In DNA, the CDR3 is TGTGCCAGCAGCCAAGGGGCTAGCGGGAGGAAGAGGGCAGATACGCAGTATTTT.

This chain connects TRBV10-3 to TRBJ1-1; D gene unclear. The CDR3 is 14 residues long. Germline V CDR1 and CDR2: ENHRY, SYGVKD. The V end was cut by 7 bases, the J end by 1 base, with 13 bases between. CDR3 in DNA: TGTGCCATCACCTTAGGAGGGTGGAACACTGAAGCTTTCTTT. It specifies CAITLGGWNTEAFF.

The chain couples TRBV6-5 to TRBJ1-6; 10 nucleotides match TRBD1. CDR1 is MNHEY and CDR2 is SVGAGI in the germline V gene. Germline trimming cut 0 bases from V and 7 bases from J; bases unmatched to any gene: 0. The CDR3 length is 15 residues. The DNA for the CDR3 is TGTGCCAGCAGTTACTCGGGACAGGGGAATTCACCCCTCCACTTT. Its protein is CASSYSGQGNSPLHF.

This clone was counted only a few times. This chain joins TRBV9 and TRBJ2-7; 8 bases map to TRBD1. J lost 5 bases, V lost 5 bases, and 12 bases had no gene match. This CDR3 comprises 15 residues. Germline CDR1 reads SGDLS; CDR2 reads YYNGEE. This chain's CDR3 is CASRTIDRGVHEQYF. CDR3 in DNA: TGTGCCAGCAGGACGATCGACAGGGGAGTCCACGAGCAGTACTTC.